The source of this T cell receptor (beta chain) is a study of T cell responses to AZD1222 COVID-19 vaccine. Notes on the study in general: Reportedly, nearly half of unique spike TCRs recognized epitopes outside B.1.351/B.1.1.7 mutations. Baseline antibody screening turned up just a handful of seropositive AZD1222 recipients. Two AZD1222 doses significantly raised spike-specific TCR breadth and depth over controls. Donors were chiefly white British, with a greater number of females, and clonal diversity was perhaps underestimated.

For this clone: Its antigen is not known.

Germline lookup yields CDR1 KGHSH and CDR2 LQKENI. V lost 2 bases, J lost 1 base, and 10 bases stayed unmatched. There are 17 residues in the CDR3. Some clones are missing from TCRdb's copy, which holds only in-frame ones; the method was immunoSEQ multiplex PCR. The sample holds some 110,000 clones; 70% to 90% are singletons and the top ten take 18%. This receptor was taken from an adult in good health. The genes are TRBV18 and TRBJ1-1; TRBD1 aligns across 7 bases. The specimen was peripheral blood, collected on day 0 of AZD1222 vaccination. CDR3 loop: CASSPFAGGAKNTEAFF. DNA for the CDR3: TGTGCCAGCTCACCATTCGCAGGGGGGGCGAAGAACACTGAAGCTTTCTTT.